These T cell receptor beta chains were read from a single sample in a study of radiation and T cells in renal cell carcinoma. Only in-frame clones appear in the TCRdb table, and some are missing; sequencing was by immunoSEQ multiplex PCR. The sample holds 100,000 to 150,000 clones, about 88% seen once. Material: blood, obtained from a patient whose treatment included radiotherapy and nephrectomy. These TCRs come from an older woman with renal cell carcinoma. Each CDR3 is given with its conserved first and last residue. A D gene is named only where the DNA matches it firmly. Expanded clones are given a class, and other clones once, few, many or no size at all.

V gene	D gene	J gene	clone size	CDR3 DNA	CDR3 protein
TRBV18	NA	TRBJ1-1	NA	TGTGCCAGCTCACGCTCGGGGGGCGCGGGCGCTTTCTTT	CASSRSGGAGAFF
TRBV5-1	TRBD1	TRBJ2-7	NA	TGCGCCAGCAGCAATACCGGGACAGGGAACTCCTACGAGCAGTACTTC	CASSNTGTGNSYEQYF
TRBV2	NA	TRBJ1-5	NA	TGTGCCAGCACGGAGGCCTCGAGGCCCCAGCATTTT	CASTEASRPQHF
TRBV6-5	TRBD1	TRBJ1-2	few	TGTGCCAGCAGCGACGACAGGGCTACCGGCTACACCTTC	CASSDDRATGYTF
TRBV27	NA	TRBJ2-5	NA	TGTGCCAGCAGTTTCTGGCCCAAAGAGACCCAGTACTTC	CASSFWPKETQYF
TRBV7-9	TRBD2	TRBJ2-7	NA	TGTGCCAGCAGCGGACTAGCGGGGGGCTACGAGCAGTACTTC	CASSGLAGGYEQYF
TRBV5-1	NA	TRBJ1-6	once	TGCGCCAGCAGCTTGGACGGTCAGGGTGGTTCACCCCTCCACTTT	CASSLDGQGGSPLHF
TRBV7-3	NA	TRBJ2-5	NA	TGTGCCAGCAGCCCCGCGGCCGATAGCGGAGAGACCCAGTACTTC	CASSPAADSGETQYF
TRBV5-1	NA	TRBJ1-5	NA	TGCGCCAGCAGCCCCCACGGGGCGGTTTATCAGCCCCAGCATTTT	CASSPHGAVYQPQHF
TRBV30	NA	TRBJ2-5	NA	TGTGCCTGGAAGGGGGAGTTTGTAGAGACCCAGTACTTC	CAWKGEFVETQYF
TRBV4-2	NA	TRBJ2-3	NA	TGTGCCAGCAGCCAAGAGCGAAGCACAGATACGCAGTATTTT	CASSQERSTDTQYF
TRBV5-1	NA	TRBJ1-4	NA	TGCGCCAGCAGCGGAAGGACAGATGTTAATGAAAAACTGTTTTTT	CASSGRTDVNEKLFF
TRBV19	NA	TRBJ1-1	once	TGTGCCAGTAGTATAGGTAACAGCCTGGAAGCTTTCTTT	CASSIGNSLEAFF
TRBV4-2	NA	TRBJ1-3	NA	TGTGCCAGCAGCCAAAGTCCGGGAAACACCATATATTTT	CASSQSPGNTIYF
TRBV18	TRBD2	TRBJ2-1	NA	TGTGCCAGCTCACCCGTAGCGGGGGAGATATCCTACAATGAGCAGTTCTTC	CASSPVAGEISYNEQFF
TRBV5-8	TRBD1	TRBJ1-5	NA	TGTGCCAGCAGCCACCGACAGGGCCAGCCCCAGCATTTT	CASSHRQGQPQHF
TRBV30	NA	TRBJ2-6	NA	TGTGCCTGGTTGAGGGAAGCTGGGGCCAACGTCCTGACTTTC	CAWLREAGANVLTF
TRBV7-2	NA	TRBJ1-3	NA	TGTGCCAGCAGTCCCATGCCCTCTGGAAACACCATATATTTT	CASSPMPSGNTIYF
TRBV5-3	TRBD2	TRBJ2-2	NA	TGTGCCAGAAGCTTGGGATCCAGCGGGGACTCGACTAACACCGGGGAGCTGTTTTTT	CARSLGSSGDSTNTGELFF
TRBV18	TRBD1	TRBJ1-1	NA	TGTGCCAGCTCACCCATGGGACAGGGGGACACTGAAGCTTTCTTT	CASSPMGQGDTEAFF
TRBV7-2	TRBD1	TRBJ2-7	NA	TGTGCCAGCAGCGTTACAGGGGGAACCTACGAGCAGTACTTC	CASSVTGGTYEQYF
TRBV6-1	TRBD1	TRBJ2-7	NA	TGTGCCAGCAGTTCAGACAGGGTCTCCTACGAGCAGTACTTC	CASSSDRVSYEQYF
TRBV4-1	NA	TRBJ1-1	NA	TGCGCCAGCAGCCAAGACGGTGGGGGGAACACTGAAGCTTTCTTT	CASSQDGGGNTEAFF
TRBV19	NA	TRBJ1-1	few	TGTGCCAGTAGCCCAGAAAGGATGAACACTGAAGCTTTCTTT	CASSPERMNTEAFF
TRBV4-3	TRBD2	TRBJ2-3	NA	TGCGCCAGCAGCCAACACAGAAAAGCGGGGGGCACAGATACGCAGTATTTT	CASSQHRKAGGTDTQYF
TRBV12-5	NA	TRBJ1-2	NA	TGTGCTAGTGGTCTGGGGGTGTCGGGCTATGGCTACACCTTC	CASGLGVSGYGYTF
TRBV7-2	NA	TRBJ2-5	NA	TGTGCCAGCAGCTTAGAGGTGGGGGCCCAGGCGACCCAGTACTTC	CASSLEVGAQATQYF
TRBV7-6	NA	TRBJ2-5	NA	TGTGCCAGCAGCCCCACTGACAGCATGAGAGAGACCCAGTACTTC	CASSPTDSMRETQYF
TRBV5-1	TRBD2	TRBJ2-7	once	TGCGCCAGCAGCTTGGGACTAGCTCCACCTGGCTCCTACGAGCAGTACTTC	CASSLGLAPPGSYEQYF
TRBV5-4	TRBD1	TRBJ1-1	NA	TGTGCCAGCAGCTTAGGACAGGGGGCTCTCTCGAACACTGAAGCTTTCTTT	CASSLGQGALSNTEAFF
TRBV5-5	NA	TRBJ1-1	NA	TGTGCCAGCAGCTTGGTAGGGGCCACTGAAGCTTTCTTT	CASSLVGATEAFF
TRBV19	TRBD1	TRBJ2-4	NA	TGTGCCAGTAGTAGGGACAGGGCGTTGTCGGGAAACATTCAGTACTTC	CASSRDRALSGNIQYF
TRBV5-1	NA	TRBJ1-1	NA	TGCGCCAGCAGCTTGGAGCTAGGGATGGCGGGTGAAGCTTTCTTT	CASSLELGMAGEAFF
TRBV30	NA	TRBJ1-5	few	TGTGCCTGGAGTGTAGCGGGAATGGATCAGCCCCAGCATTTT	CAWSVAGMDQPQHF
TRBV6-4	NA	TRBJ1-1	few	TGTGCCAGCAGATTGGAAGGGTCGAACACTGAAGCTTTCTTT	CASRLEGSNTEAFF
TRBV7-2	TRBD1	TRBJ1-2	NA	TGTGCCAGCAGCTTAGGGACAGGAGCTAACTATGGCTACACCTTC	CASSLGTGANYGYTF
TRBV5-1	NA	TRBJ2-1	NA	TGCGCCAGCAGCTTGGTGAACCCACTGCATGAGCAGTTCTTC	CASSLVNPLHEQFF
TRBV7-2	TRBD1	TRBJ1-2	NA	TGTGCCAGCAGCCCGGACAGGGCGAGGGTGAGCTATGGCTACACCTTC	CASSPDRARVSYGYTF
TRBV4-1	TRBD2	TRBJ2-1	NA	TGCGCCAGCAGCCAAGATCCTAGCGGGGGGGCGAATGAGCAGTTCTTC	CASSQDPSGGANEQFF
TRBV19	TRBD1	TRBJ1-1	NA	TGTGCCAGTAGTACCGGACAGGGTACGAACACTGAAGCTTTCTTT	CASSTGQGTNTEAFF
TRBV6-1	NA	TRBJ2-7	NA	TGTGCCAGCAGTGAAGCAAGGGATCGGGAGCAGTACTTC	CASSEARDREQYF
TRBV5-6	NA	TRBJ1-1	NA	TGTGCCAGCAGCCTCAGGACCCACCCTGAAGCTTTCTTT	CASSLRTHPEAFF
TRBV18	NA	TRBJ2-3	NA	TGTGCCAGCTCACCATTCAGAGGCGGGGACACAGATACGCAGTATTTT	CASSPFRGGDTDTQYF
TRBV2	TRBD1	TRBJ1-6	few	TGTGCCAGCAGCGCGGACAGGGGAAGGAGAAGTTCACCCCTCCACTTT	CASSADRGRRSSPLHF
TRBV30	NA	TRBJ2-7	NA	TGTGCCTGGAGTATACCGGGATCGGTCGGCGAGCAGTACTTC	CAWSIPGSVGEQYF